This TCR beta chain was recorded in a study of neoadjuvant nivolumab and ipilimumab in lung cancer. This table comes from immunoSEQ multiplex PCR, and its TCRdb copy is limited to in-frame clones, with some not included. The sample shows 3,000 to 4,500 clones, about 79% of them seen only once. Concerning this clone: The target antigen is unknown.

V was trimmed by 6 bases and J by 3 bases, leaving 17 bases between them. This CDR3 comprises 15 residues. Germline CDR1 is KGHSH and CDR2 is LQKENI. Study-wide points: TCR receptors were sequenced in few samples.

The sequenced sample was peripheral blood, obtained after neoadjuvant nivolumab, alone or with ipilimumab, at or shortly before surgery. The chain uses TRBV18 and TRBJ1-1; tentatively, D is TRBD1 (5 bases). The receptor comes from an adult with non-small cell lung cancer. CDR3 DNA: TGTGCCAGCTCGCATGGACACGGGCTTGACACTGAAGCTTTCTTT. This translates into CASSHGHGLDTEAFF.